This T cell receptor (beta chain) emerged from a study of shared clonotypes between healthy human individuals. For the study at large: The donors, a couple of women and three men, were aged 18 to 49. General observations from the study: Investigators collected only blood, and repertoires in tissues likely differ.

Sequencing used immunoSEQ multiplex PCR; TCRdb keeps in-frame clones, though not all of them. The repertoire consists of about 1.5 million clones, with 95% to 99% occurring once and the leading ten covering around 0.45%. V lost 4 bases and J lost 3; bases outside the gene matches: 10. The CDR3 is made up of 16 amino acids. Germline loops: CDR1 LNHDA, CDR2 SQIVND (reference sequence). Regarding this clone: Its specificity is unknown.

The chain employs TRBV19 and TRBJ2-3; TRBD1 matches at 7 bases. The sample taken for sequencing was naive CD4+ T cells sorted from blood. Subset denoted: CD45RA+ positively selected. The clonotype comes from a man aged 25-40 years in good health. CDR3 residues: CASSKFTGARTDTQYF. The CDR3 DNA reads TGTGCCAGTAGTAAATTTACAGGGGCGAGGACAGATACGCAGTATTTT.